The T cell receptor (beta chain) described here comes from a study of human T cells and chemical hapten exposure. Indicated time point: patch test 3, about 24 weeks after DPC sensitization. Treatment specified: therapeutic diphenylcyclopropenone sensitization with weekly scalp DPC. Trimming removed 1 base from V and 5 bases from J; junction bases left unmatched: 4. Germline CDR1 is DFQATT and CDR2 is SNEGSKA (reference sequence). The CDR3 covers 15 residues. MiXCR, run by TCRdb on the RACE reads, gives a single entry per CDR3 protein. The repertoire holds fewer than 200,000 distinct CDR3 sequences, with approximately 30% as singletons. This clonotype showed up just a few times.

The sequences come from whole blood, collected in connection with sensitization to the hapten diphenylcyclopropenone (DPC). This chain joins TRBV20-1 and TRBJ2-1; 11 nucleotides match TRBD2. The receptor was isolated from a woman in her late teens or twenties with alopecia areata. Some clones in this sample may be carry-over from other donors' samples. CDR3 nucleotides: TGCAGTGCTAGAGGGACTAGCGGGTTCCACAATGAGCAGTTCTTC. The encoded protein is CSARGTSGFHNEQFF.